This T cell receptor (beta chain) is drawn from a study of blood T cells in healthy people across ages. This clonotype was observed a handful of times. The antigen is undetermined. With a J-beta primer mix and a sample-barcoded 5' primer, a second PCR ran about 7 to 12 cycles. TCRdb called the 5' RACE reads again in MiXCR, with one record for every CDR3 protein. The sample has around 1,700,000 distinct CDR3 sequences, approximately 28% seen once. The CDR3 sequence is 18 residues long. Germline assignment: CDR1 SEHNR and CDR2 FQNEAQ (reference sequence). V lost 4 bases, J lost 0 bases, and 19 bases lay in between. Whole-study findings and limits: It was the long-lived donors that had more naive CD4+ cells and higher diversity than aged donors. Among T cells, TCR beta diversity per million cells dropped roughly linearly as age rose.

The donors, healthy Caucasians from Russia, were aged roughly 6 to 100. The V and J genes are TRBV7-9 and TRBJ2-1; the D is unclear. The specimen sequenced was blood. The clonotype was recovered from a woman under 40 in good health. The CDR3 region has the DNA TGTGCCAGCAGCTCTTCTCCCCCGGGCTATAGCTCCTACAATGAGCAGTTCTTC. Translation gives CASSSSPPGYSSYNEQFF.